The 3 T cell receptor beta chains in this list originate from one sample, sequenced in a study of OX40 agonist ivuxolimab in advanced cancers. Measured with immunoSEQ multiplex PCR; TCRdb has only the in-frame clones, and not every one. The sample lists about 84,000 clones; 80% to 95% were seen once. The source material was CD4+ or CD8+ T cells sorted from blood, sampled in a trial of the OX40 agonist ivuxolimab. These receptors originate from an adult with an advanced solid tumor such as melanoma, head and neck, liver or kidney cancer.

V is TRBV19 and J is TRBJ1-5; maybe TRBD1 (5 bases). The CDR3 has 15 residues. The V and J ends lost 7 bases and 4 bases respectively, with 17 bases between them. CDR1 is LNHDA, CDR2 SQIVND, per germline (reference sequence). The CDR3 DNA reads TGTGCCAGTAATTGGACACCCGGAAGAAATCAGCCCCAGCATTTT. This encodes CASNWTPGRNQPQHF.

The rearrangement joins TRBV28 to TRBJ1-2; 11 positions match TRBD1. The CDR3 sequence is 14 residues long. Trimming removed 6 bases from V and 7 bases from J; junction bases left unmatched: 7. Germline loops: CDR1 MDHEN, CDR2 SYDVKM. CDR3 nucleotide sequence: TGTGCCAGCAGGGATGGACAGGGGGCAAGTGGCTACACCTTC. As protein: CASRDGQGASGYTF.

CDR3 residues: CASSLAWEGQETQYF. CDR3 nucleotide sequence: TGTGCCAGCAGCTTAGCGTGGGAGGGGCAAGAGACCCAGTACTTC. The chain uses TRBV7-9 and TRBJ2-5, with 7 bases that match TRBD2. V was pared by 0 bases and J by 2 bases, with 3 bases of the junction left unmatched. The CDR3 is made up of 15 amino acids. Germline V gene lookup returns CDR1 SEHNR and CDR2 FQNEAQ (reference sequence).